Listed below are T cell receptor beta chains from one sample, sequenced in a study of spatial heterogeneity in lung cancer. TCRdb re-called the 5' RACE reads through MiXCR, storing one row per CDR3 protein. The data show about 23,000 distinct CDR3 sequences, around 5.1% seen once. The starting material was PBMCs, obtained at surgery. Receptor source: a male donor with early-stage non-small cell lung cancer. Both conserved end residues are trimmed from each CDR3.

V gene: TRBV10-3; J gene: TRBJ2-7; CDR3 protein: AISDTSPRDRVRYEQY
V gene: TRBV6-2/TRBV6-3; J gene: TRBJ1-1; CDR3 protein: ASSYSTVNTEAF
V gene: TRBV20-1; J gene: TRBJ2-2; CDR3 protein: SAREFGRGALF
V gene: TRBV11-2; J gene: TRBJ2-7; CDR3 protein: ASSSGLYEQY
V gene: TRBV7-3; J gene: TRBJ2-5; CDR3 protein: ASRLAVGETQY
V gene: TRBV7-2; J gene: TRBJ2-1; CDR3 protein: ASSVDRGGYNEQF
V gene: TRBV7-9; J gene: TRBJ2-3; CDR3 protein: ASSSRRALGVDTQY
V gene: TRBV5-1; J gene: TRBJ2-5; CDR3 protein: ASRQLGREGRETQY
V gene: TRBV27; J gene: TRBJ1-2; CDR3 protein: ASSSRMDRGKDYGYT
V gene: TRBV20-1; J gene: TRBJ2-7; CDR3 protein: SAVKAGAYEQY
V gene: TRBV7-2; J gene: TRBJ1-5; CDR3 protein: ASSLDTDQPQH
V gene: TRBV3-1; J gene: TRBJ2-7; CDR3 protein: ASKPQGAAYEQY
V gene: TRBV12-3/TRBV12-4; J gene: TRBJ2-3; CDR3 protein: ASSLGASGRSTDTQY
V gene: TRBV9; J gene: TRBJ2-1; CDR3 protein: ASSVVAGAIYNAGEQF
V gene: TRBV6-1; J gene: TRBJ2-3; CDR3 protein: ASSTGVPPDTQY
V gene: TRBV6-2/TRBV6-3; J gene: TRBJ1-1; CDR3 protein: ASSYPVRNTEAF
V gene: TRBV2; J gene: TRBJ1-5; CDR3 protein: ASSEDRGIQPQH
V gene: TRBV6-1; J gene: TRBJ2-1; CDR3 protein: ASEGLAGDPRTYNEQF
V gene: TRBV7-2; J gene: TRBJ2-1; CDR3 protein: ASSRPTSGRASWDEQF
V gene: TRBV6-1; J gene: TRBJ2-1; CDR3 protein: ASREQGADEQF
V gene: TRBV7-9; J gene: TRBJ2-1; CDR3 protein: ASSLATGRYNEQF
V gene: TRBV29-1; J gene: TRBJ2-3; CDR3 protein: SGKGESTDTQY
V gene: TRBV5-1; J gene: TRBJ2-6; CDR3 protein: ASSLGQAGANVLT